This record looks at one T cell receptor (beta chain) sequence and its context. Its antigen is not known. The record originates from a study of T cells in Graves' hyperthyroidism and ophthalmopathy. In the study overall: The authors collected peripheral blood at initial diagnosis, before any treatment.

The diagnostic basis comprised clinical symptoms, serum thyroxine and TRAb, thyroid ultrasound and orbital computed tomography. Study findings and constraints: Ophthalmopathy could be told apart from stable hyperthyroidism with a 13 V-J model. Also found in blood were most expanded thyroid clonotypes above 0.001.

Template material for amplifying TCR beta CDR3 regions consisted of RNA transcripts. Using the HTBI primer set, a first-round RT-PCR was run on the TCR CDR3. TCRdb analysed the multiplex PCR reads with MiXCR anew, one entry per CDR3 protein. The sample yields 600,000 to 700,000 distinct CDR3 sequences, about 15% seen once. Trimming left V 7 bases short and J 7 bases short, with 13 bases between. CDR1 and CDR2 from the germline V gene are MDHEN and SYDVKM. CDR3 length: 12 amino acids. The sample was blood. The sequence came from a middle-aged woman with Graves' ophthalmopathy. The rearrangement uses TRBV28 and TRBJ2-5; possible D gene TRBD1, 6 bases. The CDR3, as DNA: TGTGCCAGCACCAGGGGCGCCCCGACCCAGTACTTC. It translates to CASTRGAPTQYF.